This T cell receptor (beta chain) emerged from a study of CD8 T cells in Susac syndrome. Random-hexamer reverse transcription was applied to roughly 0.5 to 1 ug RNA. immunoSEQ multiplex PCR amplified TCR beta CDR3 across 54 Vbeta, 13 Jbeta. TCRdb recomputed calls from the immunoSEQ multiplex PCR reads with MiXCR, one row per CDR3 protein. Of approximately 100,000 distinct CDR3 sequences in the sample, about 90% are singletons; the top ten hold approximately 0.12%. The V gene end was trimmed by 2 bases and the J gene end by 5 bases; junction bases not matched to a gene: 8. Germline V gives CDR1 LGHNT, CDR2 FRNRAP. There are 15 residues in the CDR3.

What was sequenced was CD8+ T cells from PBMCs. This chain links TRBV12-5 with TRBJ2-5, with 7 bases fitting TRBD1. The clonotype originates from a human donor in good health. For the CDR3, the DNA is TGTGCTAGTGGTTTGCCCCAGGGGGTGCGGGAGACCCAGTACTTC. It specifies CASGLPQGVRETQYF.